Included here is one T cell receptor (beta chain) sequence, with context. Using immunoSEQ multiplex PCR, the repertoire was profiled, and TCRdb retains in-frame clones only, with some absent. The table lists about 46,000 clones, 88% of them singletons. CDR1 and CDR2 from the germline V gene are MNHNY and SVGAGI (reference sequence). The CDR3 has 15 residues. V was shortened by 8 bases and J by 8 bases, with 21 bases between the two germline ends. These data are taken from a study of blood T cell repertoires in COVID-19. V and J are TRBV6-6 and TRBJ1-4; D possibly corresponds to TRBD1 (6 bases). The sequenced sample was peripheral blood. This receptor was obtained from a human donor with active COVID-19. The donor label of this sample is uncertain. The CDR3 sequence: CASRRIRDTREKLFF. CDR3 DNA sequence: TGTGCCAGCCGGCGCATCAGGGACACGCGGGAAAAACTGTTTTTT.